This TCR beta chain was retrieved from a study of T cell repertoires in cytomegalovirus infection. Background on the study: Well-studied HLA-B-restricted epitopes and recently identified HLA-C-restricted epitopes of CMV were both used in the study. Study-level results: CMV-specific HLA-C-restricted TCR beta clonotypes dominated the ex vivo response.

Points on this clonotype: What it recognizes is unknown.

Germline V gene sequence: CDR1 LGHNA, CDR2 YNFKEQ. V was clipped by 4 bases and J by 1 base, with 11 bases between them. The CDR3 has 15 residues. TCRdb itself ran the reads through MiXCR, one entry per CDR3 protein. The sample holds hundreds of thousands of distinct CDR3 sequences, 30% to 35% seen once. This TCR was recovered from a human donor in good health (CMV status not recorded). Some clones in this sample may be carry-over from other donors' samples. The rearrangement links TRBV4-2 to TRBJ2-1; D ambiguous. The sample here was cultured PBMCs, taken from culture after CMV antigen stimulation. The CDR3 region has the DNA TGTGCCAGCAGCCCCCAGGCAGATTCCTACAATGAGCAGTTCTTC. Translation gives CASSPQADSYNEQFF.